What follows are 17 T cell receptor beta chains derived from one specimen sequenced in a study of shared clonotypes between healthy human individuals. Sequenced by immunoSEQ multiplex PCR; TCRdb stores in-frame clones only, minus some. The top ten hold approximately 1.2% of the sample, which has some 1.4 million clones, more than 95% seen once. Sequencing input: naive CD4+ T cells sorted from blood. The sample's subset: CD45RA+ positively selected. Every receptor here comes from a man under 40 in good health.

The rearrangement links TRBV4-1 to TRBJ2-5; D not certain. The germline V and J ends were trimmed by 1 base and 0 bases, with 18 bases remaining between them. The germline V gene encodes CDR1 MGHRA and CDR2 YSYEKL. The CDR3 totals 18 residues. The CDR3 loop is CASSQVGIEPAYQETQYF. CDR3 DNA: TGCGCCAGCAGCCAAGTGGGAATTGAGCCCGCGTACCAAGAGACCCAGTACTTC.

The rearrangement links TRBV18 to TRBJ1-3, with 10 positions matching TRBD1. The germline V gene encodes CDR1 KGHSH and CDR2 LQKENI. After removal of 3 bases from V and 7 bases from J, the junction contained 12 bases not matched to a gene. The CDR3 sequence is 17 residues long. The CDR3 DNA reads as TGTGCCAGCTCACCCGGGGACAGGGGCAATTTTTGGAACACCATATATTTT. Residues: CASSPGDRGNFWNTIYF.

The CDR3 protein is CASRGTGVENTEAFF. The CDR3 DNA is TGTGCCAGCAGGGGGACAGGGGTTGAGAACACTGAAGCTTTCTTT. The rearrangement joins TRBV28 to TRBJ1-1; TRBD1 aligns across 10 bases. The CDR3 extends over 15 amino acids. Germline V gene data show CDR1 as MDHEN and CDR2 as SYDVKM. J gave up 1 base and V 6 bases, and 5 bases lay outside the gene matches.

This clone occurred once. The V gene is TRBV28, the J gene TRBJ2-3, with TRBD1 matching over 9 bases. Germline V gene lookup returns CDR1 MDHEN and CDR2 SYDVKM. The ends lost 5 bases at V and 4 bases at J; junction bases unmatched: 4. The CDR3 length is 14 residues. The CDR3 is CASSTGQGSDTQYF. Written as DNA, the CDR3 is TGTGCCAGCAGTACAGGACAGGGGTCAGATACGCAGTATTTT.

This clone appeared once. The V and J genes are TRBV5-1 and TRBJ2-5; 7 bases are shared with TRBD1. V lost 4 bases to trimming and J lost 2 bases; unmatched junction nucleotides: 5. CDR3 length equals 14 residues. Germline CDR1 and CDR2: SGHRS and YFSETQ. Here the CDR3 reads CASSTGTAQETQYF. CDR3 nucleotide sequence: TGCGCCAGCAGCACCGGGACAGCACAAGAGACCCAGTACTTC.

The CDR3 bases are TGTGCCAGCAGTGAAGCCTCTGGAAACACCATATATTTT. Translation: CASSEASGNTIYF. The chain recombines TRBV2 with TRBJ1-3; unclear D gene. CDR1 and CDR2 from the germline V gene are SNHLY and FYNNEI. V shed 0 bases and J shed 0 bases, with 0 bases lying between them. The CDR3 has 13 amino acids.

This clone was counted a single time. The chain has TRBV5-4 and TRBJ2-4, with TRBD2 matching over 7 bases. Germline CDR1 and CDR2: SGHNT and YYREEE (reference sequence). The junction had 8 bases not matched to a gene; V was cut back by 1 base and J by 7 bases. This CDR3 has 15 residues. Written as DNA, the CDR3 is TGTGCCAGCAGCTTGCTTGAGGCGGGAGATAACATTCAGTACTTC. Translation gives CASSLLEAGDNIQYF.

This chain joins TRBV10-2 and TRBJ2-7; maybe TRBD1 (6 bases). From germline, CDR1 is WSHSY and CDR2 SAAADI. V was cut by 6 bases and J by 3 bases, with 15 bases left in between. The CDR3 runs to 14 residues. The CDR3 DNA reads TGCGCCAGCAGGGTCCAAACAGGGAACTACGAGCAGTACTTC. Residues: CASRVQTGNYEQYF.

The chain has TRBV23-1 and TRBJ2-3; weak D call: TRBD1 (5 bases). TRBV23-1 is an ORF; its function is uncertain. The V end was cut by 0 bases, the J end by 0 bases, with 10 bases between. The length of the CDR3 is 16 residues. The CDR3: CASSQSKTESTDTQYF. DNA for the CDR3: TGCGCCAGCAGTCAATCGAAGACAGAGAGCACAGATACGCAGTATTTT.

CDR3 nucleotides: TGTGCCAGCAGTTATAGACCAGAGGCGCTTGATGAAAAACTGTTTTTT. Its protein is CASSYRPEALDEKLFF. This chain links TRBV6-5 with TRBJ1-4; the D is unclear. Trimming took 3 bases from V and 6 from J, leaving 17 bases between them. CDR3 size: 16 residues. Germline CDR1 is MNHEY and CDR2 is SVGAGI.

The rearrangement uses TRBV5-6 and TRBJ1-1; tentative D call: TRBD1 (5 bases). Germline values: CDR1 SGHDT, CDR2 YYEEEE. The CDR3 runs to 14 residues. V was shortened by 6 bases and J by 4 bases, with 16 bases between the two germline ends. As DNA, the CDR3 is TGTGCCAGCAAAGTAGGGGCAAAGGGCACTGAAGCTTTCTTT. Translating gives CASKVGAKGTEAFF.

The gene calls are TRBV10-3 and TRBJ1-3, with D unclear. Trimming stripped 0 bases from V and 8 bases from J, with 11 bases between. In germline, CDR1 is ENHRY, CDR2 SYGVKD. The CDR3 spans 14 residues. The DNA for the CDR3 is TGTGCCATCAGTGAGTCTCCCACATTCGACACCATATATTTT. Its translation is CAISESPTFDTIYF.

J is TRBJ2-7 and V is TRBV5-8, with 8 nucleotides matching TRBD1. Unmatched junction bases numbered 3, after V lost 4 bases and J lost 0 bases. The length of the CDR3 is 14 residues. Per germline, CDR1 SGHTS and CDR2 YDEGEE. This chain's CDR3 is CASSPDRGSYEQYF. The CDR3 bases are TGTGCCAGCAGCCCCGACAGGGGCTCCTACGAGCAGTACTTC.

V usage is TRBV27 and J usage is TRBJ1-5, with TRBD1 identical over 9 bases. V gave up 4 bases and J gave up 6 bases; unmatched junction bases: 7. CDR1 is MNHEY and CDR2 is SMNVEV in the germline V gene (reference sequence). CDR3 length: 15 residues. CDR3 nucleotide sequence: TGTGCCAGCAGTTCCCGACAGGGGGATTCTCAGCCCCAGCATTTT. Its translation: CASSSRQGDSQPQHF.

The chain links TRBV18 to TRBJ2-7; D gene uncertain. The CDR3 runs 13 residues. Germline V CDR1 and CDR2: KGHSH, LQKENI. V was cut by 6 bases and J by 5 bases, with 14 bases left in between. The CDR3 loop reads CASSVGFLDEQYF. DNA for the CDR3: TGTGCCAGCTCGGTAGGGTTCCTCGACGAGCAGTACTTC.

V is TRBV5-1 and J is TRBJ2-7; TRBD1 or TRBD2 may be the D gene (5 bases each). The CDR3 has 13 amino acids. Trimming pared 2 bases from V and 7 bases from J, leaving 13 bases between. Germline V gene sequence: CDR1 SGHRS, CDR2 YFSETQ. Here the CDR3 DNA reads TGCGCCAGCAGCTTATCAGGGTCGGGAGAGCAGTACTTC. Translation gives CASSLSGSGEQYF.

CDR3 in DNA: TGTGCCAGCCGGGTTGGCGGGGAGCTGTTTTTT. Translated, it gives CASRVGGELFF. This chain uses TRBV2 with TRBJ2-2; D is undetermined. The CDR3 has 11 residues. V was shortened by 8 bases and J by 7 bases, with 8 bases between the two germline ends. Per germline, CDR1 SNHLY and CDR2 FYNNEI.